Following are 21 T cell receptor beta chains from one sample sequenced in a study of spatial heterogeneity in lung cancer (dated by TCRdb to the late 2010s). Library generation was performed with 5' RACE. Instrument on record: NextSeq 500. The raw public reads went through TCRdb reprocessing: fastp at Q25, MiXCR clone calling, in-frame beta chains kept. CDR3 protein duplicates are merged, each entry listing the most common genes and DNA. Across this sample there are 43,000 or so distinct CDR3 sequences, with 6.8% seen only once. Clones ranked in the top ten supply around 43% of the sample. The time point label, as the study defines it: sample taken at primary tumor resection. Sequencing used PBMCs, obtained at surgery. All receptors come from a female donor with early-stage non-small cell lung cancer.

This clonotype was recorded at least ten times. The genes are TRBV6-5 and TRBJ2-2; D is uncertain. The CDR3 has 13 amino acids. Between the trimmed V and J ends, which lost 3 bases and 7 bases, there was a span of 9 bases. CDR1 and CDR2 (germline): MNHEY, SVGAGI. DNA for the CDR3: TGTGCCAGCAGTTATCGTACAGACGGGGAGCTGTTTTTT. It yields the protein CASSYRTDGELFF.

The CDR3 DNA reads TGTGCCAGCTCACCCGCGGAGACCACTGAAGCTTTCTTT. This codes for CASSPAETTEAFF. The chain joins TRBV18 to TRBJ1-1; D is undetermined. V was cut by 3 bases and J by 4 bases, with 9 bases left in between. This CDR3 has 13 amino acids. The V gene's germline CDR1 is KGHSH and CDR2 LQKENI.

This clonotype was recorded at least ten times. The chain combines TRBV6-5 with TRBJ2-7; 8 bases map to TRBD2. The V gene's germline CDR1 is MNHEY and CDR2 SVGAGI. This CDR3 is built from 13 residues. Trimming took 7 bases from V and 3 from J; bases not matched to a gene: 5. DNA of the CDR3: TGTGCCAGCACCGGCCTAGCGGGCTACGAGCAGTACTTC. It specifies CASTGLAGYEQYF.

This clonotype was seen ten or more times. The V call is TRBV20-1, the J call TRBJ2-1; 8 bases are shared with TRBD2. This CDR3 region has 15 residues. The germline gives CDR1 DFQATT, CDR2 SNEGSKA (reference sequence). V lost 1 base and J lost 1; bases outside the gene matches: 3. The CDR3 nucleotides read TGCAGTGCTAGAGGGGTAGCGGGATCCTACAATGAGCAGTTCTTC. It codes for CSARGVAGSYNEQFF.

CDR3 DNA: TGTGCCACCAGCAATCGGACGGGCACAGATACGCAGTATTTT. It encodes CATSNRTGTDTQYF. V and J are TRBV15 and TRBJ2-3; D gene uncertain. The germline V gene has CDR1 LNHNV and CDR2 YYDKDF (reference sequence). Trimming pared 4 bases from V and 1 base from J, leaving 9 bases between. The CDR3 is 14 amino acids.

The CDR3 region is CASSLEGGTGETQYF. CDR3 bases: TGTGCCAGCAGCTTAGAAGGCGGGACAGGAGAGACCCAGTACTTC. V and J are TRBV11-2 and TRBJ2-5; 8 nucleotides align to TRBD1. The V gene's germline CDR1 is SGHAT and CDR2 FQNNGV. This CDR3 has 15 amino acids. J gave up 4 bases and V 0 bases, and 4 bases lay outside the gene matches.

Ten or more counts support this clonotype. CDR3 sequence reads: CASSLAGSGNTIYF. Written as DNA, the CDR3 is TGTGCCAGCAGTTTAGCGGGTTCAGGAAACACCATATATTTT. J is TRBJ1-3 and V is TRBV6-5, with unresolved D. The CDR3 runs 14 residues. Germline CDR1 is MNHEY and CDR2 is SVGAGI. V gave up 4 bases and J gave up 4 bases, with 11 bases separating them.

This clonotype appeared a few times. V gene TRBV30 combines with J gene TRBJ1-2; D is uncertain. V shed 5 bases and J shed 6 bases, with 13 bases lying between them. The CDR3 loop spans 12 amino acids. The V gene's germline CDR1 is GTSNPN and CDR2 SVGIG (reference sequence). The CDR3 loop reads CAWARTLNGYTF. DNA of the CDR3: TGTGCCTGGGCGAGGACCCTGAATGGCTACACCTTC.

This clonotype was observed many times. The rearrangement links TRBV6-2 or TRBV6-3 to TRBJ2-7, with TRBD1 as a possible D gene (7 bases). Germline V gene data show CDR1 as MNHEY and CDR2 as SVGEGT. The CDR3 is 14 residues long. Trimming removed 4 bases from V and 2 bases from J, with 12 bases in between. Written as DNA, the CDR3 is TGTGCCAGCAGTTGGCAGGGGGGCCCCTACGAGCAGTACTTC. This gives the protein CASSWQGGPYEQYF.

This sequence joins TRBV19 and TRBJ2-3; D is unclear. This CDR3 is 14 amino acids long. The germline CDR1 and CDR2 sequences are LNHDA and SQIVND (reference sequence). The germline V and J ends were trimmed by 6 bases and 5 bases, with 15 bases remaining between them. The CDR3 protein is CASSLNARRDTQYF. For the CDR3, the DNA is TGTGCCAGTAGCTTAAACGCTAGACGAGATACGCAGTATTTT.

Turning to this clonotype: A much larger clonotype is one base distant, so this may be a read error. This chain connects TRBV6-5 to TRBJ2-2; TRBD1 agrees at 8 bases. Germline trimming cut 9 bases from V and 4 bases from J; bases unmatched to any gene: 10. The CDR3 totals 15 residues. Germline V gene sequence: CDR1 MNHEY, CDR2 SVGAGI. The CDR3 region is CARSRQGRTTGELFF. The DNA of the CDR3 is TGTGCCAGAAGTCGACAGGGGAGGACCACCGGGGAGCTGTTTTTT.

This clonotype was seen at least ten times. This chain connects TRBV5-5 to TRBJ1-5; D is ambiguous. CDR1 is SGHKS, CDR2 YYEKEE, per germline (reference sequence). The germline V and J ends were trimmed by 0 bases and 3 bases, with 13 bases remaining between them. The CDR3 has 16 amino acids. CDR3 bases: TGTGCCAGCAGCTTGGATGTAGGGAGGAACAATCAGCCCCAGCATTTT. Translation gives CASSLDVGRNNQPQHF. The full variable domain, completed using reference TRBV5-5 and TRBJ1-5, is DAGVTQSPTHLIKTRGQQVTLRCSPISGHKSVSWYQQVLGQGPQFIFQYYEKEERGRGNFPDRFSARQFPNYSSELNVNALLLGDSALYLCASSLDVGRNNQPQHFGDGTRLSIL.

This clonotype has more than one count but fewer than ten. The V and J genes are TRBV5-6 and TRBJ1-6; D uncertain. Germline lookup yields CDR1 SGHDT and CDR2 YYEEEE. The CDR3 loop spans 17 amino acids. Trimming stripped 7 bases from V and 0 bases from J, with 17 bases between. The CDR3: CASALAVASSYNSPLHF. CDR3 DNA: TGTGCCAGCGCCTTAGCGGTGGCAAGCTCCTATAATTCACCCCTCCACTTT.

J is TRBJ2-7 and V is TRBV3-1; TRBD1 matches at 8 bases. Trimming cost V 8 bases and J 6 bases; bases outside gene matches: 9. CDR1 LGHDT and CDR2 YNNKEL come from the germline V gene (reference sequence). The CDR3 is made up of 13 amino acids. This chain's CDR3 is CASGWTGRLEQYF. The CDR3 nucleotides read TGTGCCAGCGGCTGGACAGGGCGTCTCGAGCAGTACTTC.

The chain has TRBV2 and TRBJ2-3; D unresolved. This CDR3 is built from 14 residues. CDR1 and CDR2 from the germline V gene are SNHLY and FYNNEI. The V end lost 2 bases, the J end lost 4 bases, and 10 bases lay between the germline ends. CDR3 protein: CASSETPISDTQYF. The DNA of the CDR3 is TGTGCCAGCAGTGAAACCCCTATTTCAGATACGCAGTATTTT.

At least ten counts were recorded for this clonotype. The chain joins TRBV7-9 to TRBJ1-1; 10 positions agree with TRBD1. The CDR3 has 15 residues. With V trimmed by 3 bases and J by 3 bases, 4 bases remained unmatched. The V gene's germline CDR1 is SEHNR and CDR2 FQNEAQ (reference sequence). The CDR3: CASSFPGTGDTEAFF. The CDR3 bases are TGTGCCAGCAGCTTCCCCGGGACAGGGGACACTGAAGCTTTCTTT.

This clonotype has just a few counts. The V and J genes are TRBV7-2 and TRBJ2-5; D might be TRBD1 or TRBD2, each matching 6 bases. The CDR3 consists of 14 residues. Germline values: CDR1 SGHTA, CDR2 FQGNSA. The ends were cut back, 5 bases at V and 5 bases at J, with 15 bases in the middle. This chain's CDR3 is CASSLGAGTETQYF. In DNA form, the CDR3 reads TGTGCCAGCAGCCTGGGGGCAGGGACTGAGACCCAGTACTTC.

The sample holds many counts of this clonotype. The CDR3, as DNA: TGTGCCAGCAGTCTTGACAGGTTTGATTCACCCCTCCACTTT. It encodes CASSLDRFDSPLHF. V usage is TRBV6-1 and J usage is TRBJ1-6; D is possibly TRBD1 (6 bases). Between the trimmed V and J ends, which lost 5 bases and 8 bases, there was a span of 13 bases. Germline V gene lookup returns CDR1 MNHNS and CDR2 SASEGT. The CDR3 contains 14 residues.

The V gene is TRBV12-3 or TRBV12-4, the J gene TRBJ1-1, with TRBD1 identical over 8 bases. This CDR3 is 13 amino acids long. Losses at the gene ends were 6 bases for V and 4 bases for J; bases not matched to a gene: 4. Here the CDR3 DNA reads TGTGCCAGCAGGAGGACAGGGACCACTGAAGCTTTCTTT. The encoded protein is CASRRTGTTEAFF.

This clonotype was counted only a few times. The chain couples TRBV6-5 to TRBJ1-4; 10 positions agree with TRBD1. The CDR3 length is 16 residues. The V gene's germline CDR1 is MNHEY and CDR2 SVGAGI. J lost 9 bases, V lost 5 bases, and 12 bases had no gene match. The CDR3: CASSLTLTGGRQKLFF. CDR3 in DNA: TGTGCCAGCAGTCTCACCCTGACAGGGGGCCGGCAAAAACTGTTTTTT.

In this sample, this clonotype turned up many times. The rearrangement joins TRBV7-2 to TRBJ1-2, with D hard to call. V lost 1 base and J lost 5, with 5 bases in between. Germline values: CDR1 SGHTA, CDR2 FQGNSA. CDR3 size: 12 residues. The CDR3 DNA reads as TGTGCCAGCAGCTTAGGGGAATATGGCTACACCTTC. Its translation: CASSLGEYGYTF.